The 6 T cell receptor beta chains below were found in one sample sequenced in a study of healthy donors' naive CD4 and CD8 T cells (dated by TCRdb to between 2014 and 2017). TCRdb shows the sequencer as 454 GS FLX Titanium. TCR libraries were built from roughly 500 ng of total RNA with a previously published linear amplification protocol. TCRdb passed the public sequencing reads through fastp at Q25 and MiXCR, retaining productive beta sequences. Rows with one shared CDR3 protein collapse into an entry with the most common genes and DNA. This sample lists around 180,000 distinct CDR3 sequences; over 60% were detected once. Jointly, the top ten make up about 2.3% of the sample. Sequenced sample: naive CD4+ and CD8+ T cells sorted from blood, pooled from several donors. The sample's cell subset or site label is to be understood as: FACS-sorted naive CD4+ (CD45RO-CD45RA+) and naive CD8+ (CD45RA+CD27bright) T cells. These receptors all come from a pool of human donors in good health; the sample pools cells from several healthy donors.

The J gene is TRBJ2-1, the V gene TRBV19, with D tentatively TRBD1 (5 bases). The CDR3 runs 14 residues. V lost 11 bases to trimming and J lost 6 bases, with 20 bases between them. Germline loops: CDR1 LNHDA, CDR2 SQIVND (reference sequence). For the CDR3, the DNA is TGTGCCTCCCAGCAGGGCAGATTGGCCAATGAGCAGTTCTTC. Its protein is CASQQGRLANEQFF.

This chain joins TRBV7-8 and TRBJ2-1; D is possibly TRBD2 (5 bases). V shed 3 bases and J shed 0 bases, with 15 bases lying between them. This CDR3 comprises 17 residues. The germline CDR1 and CDR2 sequences are SGHVS and FQNEAQ. CDR3 in DNA: TGTGCCAGCAGCTTTATACAAGGGAGTGTCTCCTACAATGAGCAGTTCTTC. It codes for CASSFIQGSVSYNEQFF.

This chain uses TRBV19 with TRBJ2-7; D is unclear. The end of the DNA is better explained by TRBJ2-1, so the J call may be wrong. This CDR3 comprises 14 residues. Germline V gene sequence: CDR1 LNHDA, CDR2 SQIVND (reference sequence). The CDR3 protein is CASRLMQGPNEQFF. The CDR3 region has the DNA TGTGCCAGTCGACTGATGCAAGGACCCAATGAGCAGTTCTTC.

The chain uses TRBV30 and TRBJ2-1; D perhaps matches TRBD2 (6 bases). The CDR3 extends over 12 amino acids. V dropped 8 bases and J dropped 7 bases, with 15 bases sitting between them. CDR1 is GTSNPN and CDR2 is SVGIG in the germline V gene (reference sequence). The CDR3 protein is CAHGTTSNEQFF. As DNA, the CDR3 is TGTGCCCACGGGACGACTAGTAATGAGCAGTTCTTC.

V usage is TRBV19 and J usage is TRBJ1-6, with D possibly being TRBD1 (6 bases). Trimming stripped 5 bases from V and 3 bases from J, with 17 bases between. Germline CDR1 is LNHDA and CDR2 is SQIVND (reference sequence). This CDR3 has 17 amino acids. The CDR3 nucleotides are TGTGCCAGTAGTGATAATGGAAGGACAGTCTATAATTCACCCCTCCACTTT. It specifies CASSDNGRTVYNSPLHF. Full variable domain (missing parts from reference TRBV19 and TRBJ1-6): DGGITQSPKYLFRKEGQNVTLSCEQNLNHDAMYWYRQDPGQGLRLIYYSQIVNDFQKGDIAEGYSVSREKKESFPLTVTSAQKNPTAFYLCASSDNGRTVYNSPLHFGNGTRLTVT.

The chain carries TRBV5-5 and TRBJ2-1, with 9 nucleotides matching TRBD1. CDR1 and CDR2 from the germline V gene are SGHKS and YYEKEE (reference sequence). Unmatched junction bases numbered 6, after V lost 0 bases and J lost 8 bases. The CDR3 runs 15 residues. The CDR3 sequence: CASSLDRGPGDEQFF. CDR3 DNA: TGTGCCAGCAGCTTGGACAGGGGGCCTGGGGATGAGCAGTTCTTC.